The present T cell receptor (beta chain) was sequenced within a study of OX40 agonist ivuxolimab in advanced cancers. Study observations and caveats: Averaging showed that CD8+ T cells had more expanded clones than CD4+ did.

Assay used: immunoSEQ multiplex PCR; TCRdb lists only in-frame clones, some missing. Altogether roughly 13,000 clones are present, about 70% being singletons, with the ten largest covering about 15%. In regard to this clone: Antigen unknown.

This CDR3 region has 12 residues. Trimming shortened V by 6 bases and J by 1 base, and 9 bases separated the two germline ends. Germline lookup yields CDR1 SQVTM and CDR2 ANQGSEA. The material was CD4+ or CD8+ T cells sorted from blood, obtained in a trial of the OX40 agonist ivuxolimab. The receptor was isolated from an adult with an advanced solid tumor such as melanoma, head and neck, liver or kidney cancer. The gene calls are TRBV29-1 and TRBJ1-2; D is unresolved. Written as DNA, the CDR3 is TGCAGCGTGTCGACGGGTAACTATGGCTACACCTTC. It is translated as CSVSTGNYGYTF.